Below, 4 T cell receptor beta chains from the same sample are listed, as sequenced in a study of blood T cell repertoires in COVID-19. Some clones are missing from TCRdb's copy, which holds only in-frame ones; the method was immunoSEQ multiplex PCR. This table has around 130,000 clones, more than 80% appearing once. The sequenced material came from peripheral blood. The receptors stem from a human donor in a cohort sampled during active COVID-19.

This clone has a single count. This chain connects TRBV14 to TRBJ2-2; D not certain. Germline values: CDR1 SGHDN, CDR2 FVKESK. The CDR3 is 16 residues long. The germline V and J ends were trimmed by 1 base and 0 bases, with 9 bases remaining between them. The CDR3 DNA is TGTGCCAGCAGCCAAGCCGGGTTCGCGAACACCGGGGAGCTGTTTTTT. Residues: CASSQAGFANTGELFF. Together with reference TRBV14 and TRBJ2-2, the CDR3 gives the full variable domain: EAGVTQFPSHSVIEKGQTVTLRCDPISGHDNLYWYRRVMGKEIKFLLHFVKESKQDESGMPNNRFLAERTGGTYSTLKVQPAELEDSGVYFCASSQAGFANTGELFFGEGSRLTVL.

The chain is built from TRBV10-1 and TRBJ2-7, with no clear D. This CDR3 region has 15 residues. V lost 7 bases and J lost 3, with 19 bases in between. Looked up from germline, CDR1 is WNHNN and CDR2 is SYGVQD (reference sequence). The CDR3 is CASISRHLRIYEQYV. CDR3 sequence (DNA): TGCGCCAGCATTAGTCGCCACCTTCGTATCTACGAGCAGTACGTC.

This clone came up a few times. This sequence joins TRBV19 and TRBJ2-5; 12 bases agree with TRBD2. Germline-derived CDR1 and CDR2 are LNHDA and SQIVND (reference sequence). Trimming at V came to 6 bases and at J to 4 bases, leaving 12 bases not matched to a gene. CDR3 length: 17 residues. CDR3 DNA: TGTGCCAGTAGCATTTCCAATGCGGGACTAGCGGGAGAGACCCAGTACTTC. This encodes CASSISNAGLAGETQYF. Together with reference TRBV19 and TRBJ2-5, the CDR3 gives the full variable domain: DGGITQSPKYLFRKEGQNVTLSCEQNLNHDAMYWYRQDPGQGLRLIYYSQIVNDFQKGDIAEGYSVSREKKESFPLTVTSAQKNPTAFYLCASSISNAGLAGETQYFGPGTRLLVL.

CDR3 nucleotide sequence: TGTGCCAGCAGCCAATCATCTGAAGCTTTCTTT. This sequence encodes CASSQSSEAFF. This chain joins TRBV3-1 (or the pseudogene TRBV3-2) and TRBJ1-1; no clear D gene. Germline-derived CDR1 and CDR2 are LGHDT and YNNKEL (reference sequence). The CDR3 spans 11 residues. V was clipped by 2 bases and J by 6 bases, with 4 bases between them.